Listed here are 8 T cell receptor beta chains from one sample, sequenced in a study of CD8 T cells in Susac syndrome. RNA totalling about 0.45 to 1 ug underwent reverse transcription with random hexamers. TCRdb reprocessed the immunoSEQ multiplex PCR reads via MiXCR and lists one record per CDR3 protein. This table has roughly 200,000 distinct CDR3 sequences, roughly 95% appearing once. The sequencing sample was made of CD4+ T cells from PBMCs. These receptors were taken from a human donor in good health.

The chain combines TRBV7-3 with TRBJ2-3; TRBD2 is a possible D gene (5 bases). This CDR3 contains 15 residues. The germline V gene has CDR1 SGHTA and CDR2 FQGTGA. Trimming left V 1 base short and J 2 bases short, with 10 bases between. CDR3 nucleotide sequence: TGTGCCAGCAGCTTAATGGCCGGGGACACAGATACGCAGTATTTT. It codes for CASSLMAGDTDTQYF.

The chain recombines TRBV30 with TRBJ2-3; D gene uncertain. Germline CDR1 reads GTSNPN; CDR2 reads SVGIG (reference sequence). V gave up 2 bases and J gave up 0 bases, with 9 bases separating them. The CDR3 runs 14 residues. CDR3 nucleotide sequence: TGTGCCTGGAGTATCAGTACTAGCACAGATACGCAGTATTTT. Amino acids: CAWSISTSTDTQYF. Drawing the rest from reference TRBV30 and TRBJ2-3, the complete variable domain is SQTIHQWPATLVQPVGSPLSLECTVEGTSNPNLYWYRQAAGRGLQLLFYSVGIGQISSEVPQNLSASRPQDRQFILSSKKLLLSDSGFYLCAWSISTSTDTQYFGPGTRLTVL.

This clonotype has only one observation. The CDR3 loop reads CASSQDRRTGREAFF. In nucleotides, the CDR3 is TGTGCCAGCAGCCAAGATCGAAGGACAGGGCGTGAAGCTTTCTTT. V and J are TRBV14 and TRBJ1-1, with 8 bases that match TRBD1. This CDR3 spans 15 amino acids. The germline V gene has CDR1 SGHDN and CDR2 FVKESK. The J segment lost 7 bases and the V segment lost 0 bases, leaving 7 bases of the junction unmatched.

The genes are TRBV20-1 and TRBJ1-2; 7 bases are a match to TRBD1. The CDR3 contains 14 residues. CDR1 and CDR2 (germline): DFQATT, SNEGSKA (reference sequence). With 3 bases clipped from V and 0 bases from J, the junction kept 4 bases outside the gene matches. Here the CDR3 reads CSASSGTANYGYTF. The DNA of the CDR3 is TGCAGTGCTAGCTCCGGGACAGCTAACTATGGCTACACCTTC.

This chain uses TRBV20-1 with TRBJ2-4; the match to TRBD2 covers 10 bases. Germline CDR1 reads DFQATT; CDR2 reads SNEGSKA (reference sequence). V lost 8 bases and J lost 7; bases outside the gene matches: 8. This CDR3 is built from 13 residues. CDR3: CSPRLAGGNIQYF. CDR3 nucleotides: TGCAGTCCAAGACTAGCGGGCGGGAACATTCAGTACTTC.

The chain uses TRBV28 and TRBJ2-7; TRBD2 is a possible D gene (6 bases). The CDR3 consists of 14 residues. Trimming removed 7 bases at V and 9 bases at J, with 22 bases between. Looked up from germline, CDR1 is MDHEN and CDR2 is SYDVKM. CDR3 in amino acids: CASTPGGDRWGQYF. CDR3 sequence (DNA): TGTGCCAGCACCCCCGGAGGGGATCGGTGGGGGCAGTACTTC.

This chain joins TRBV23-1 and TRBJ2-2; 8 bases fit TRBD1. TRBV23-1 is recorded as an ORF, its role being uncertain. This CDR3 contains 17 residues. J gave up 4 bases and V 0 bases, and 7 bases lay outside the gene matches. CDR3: CASSQSGQGAATGELFF. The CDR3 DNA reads TGCGCCAGCAGTCAATCTGGACAGGGAGCCGCCACCGGGGAGCTGTTTTTT.

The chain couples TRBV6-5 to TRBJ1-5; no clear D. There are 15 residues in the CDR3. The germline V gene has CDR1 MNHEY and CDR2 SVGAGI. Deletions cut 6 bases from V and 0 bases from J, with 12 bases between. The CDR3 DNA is TGTGCCAGCAGCCTCACCCCATTTAGCAATCAGCCCCAGCATTTT. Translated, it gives CASSLTPFSNQPQHF.